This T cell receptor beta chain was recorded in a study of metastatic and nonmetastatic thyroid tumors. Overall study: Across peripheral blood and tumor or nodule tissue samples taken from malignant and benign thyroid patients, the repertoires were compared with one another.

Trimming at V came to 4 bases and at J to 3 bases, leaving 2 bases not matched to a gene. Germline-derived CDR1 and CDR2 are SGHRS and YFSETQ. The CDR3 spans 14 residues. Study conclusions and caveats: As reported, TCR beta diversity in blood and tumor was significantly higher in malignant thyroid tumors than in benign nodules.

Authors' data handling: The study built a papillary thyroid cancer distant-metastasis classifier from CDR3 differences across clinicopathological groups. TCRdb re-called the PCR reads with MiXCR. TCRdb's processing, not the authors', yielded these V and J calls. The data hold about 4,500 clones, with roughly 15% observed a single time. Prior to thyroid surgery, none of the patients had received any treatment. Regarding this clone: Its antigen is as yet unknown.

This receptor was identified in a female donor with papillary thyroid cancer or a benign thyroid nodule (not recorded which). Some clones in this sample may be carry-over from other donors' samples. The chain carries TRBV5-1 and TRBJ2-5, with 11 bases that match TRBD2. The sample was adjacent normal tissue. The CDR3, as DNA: TGCGCCAGCAGCATTAGCGGGGGGGAAGAGACCCAGTACTTC. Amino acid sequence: CASSISGGEETQYF.